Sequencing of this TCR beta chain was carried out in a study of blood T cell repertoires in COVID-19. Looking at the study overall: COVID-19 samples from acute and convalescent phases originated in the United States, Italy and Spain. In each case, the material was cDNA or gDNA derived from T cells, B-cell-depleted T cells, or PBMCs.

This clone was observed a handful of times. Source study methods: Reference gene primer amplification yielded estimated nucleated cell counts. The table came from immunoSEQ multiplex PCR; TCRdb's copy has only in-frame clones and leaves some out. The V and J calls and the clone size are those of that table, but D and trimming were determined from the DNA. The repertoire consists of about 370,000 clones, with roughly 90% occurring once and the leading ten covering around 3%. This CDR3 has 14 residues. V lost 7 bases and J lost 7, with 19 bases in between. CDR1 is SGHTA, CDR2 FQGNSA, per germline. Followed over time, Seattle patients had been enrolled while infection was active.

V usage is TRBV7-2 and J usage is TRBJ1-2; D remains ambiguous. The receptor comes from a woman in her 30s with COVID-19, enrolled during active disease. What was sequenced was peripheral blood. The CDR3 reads CASTPPAGSTGYTF. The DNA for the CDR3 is TGTGCCAGCACCCCACCGGCAGGCTCGACTGGCTACACCTTC. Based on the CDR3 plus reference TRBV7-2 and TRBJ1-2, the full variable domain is GAGVSQSPSNKVTEKGKDVELRCDPISGHTALYWYRQSLGQGLEFLIYFQGNSAPDKSGLPSDRFSAERTGGSVSTLTIQRTQQEDSAVYLCASTPPAGSTGYTFGSGTRLTVV.